The 5 T cell receptor beta chains listed next were all sequenced from one sample in a study of beta chain features in type 1 diabetes. Expressed TCRB transcripts were sequenced after all isolated RNA was converted to cDNA. Produced via immunoSEQ multiplex PCR; TCRdb's table is partial and in-frame only. The sample includes 450,000 to 550,000 clones, 30% of them seen just once. Sample: naive CD4+ T cells from blood. The receptors derive from a man between 18 and 35 years old in good health.

The J gene is TRBJ2-7, the V gene TRBV15; unclear D gene. Germline-derived CDR1 and CDR2 are LNHNV and YYDKDF (reference sequence). Trimming shortened V by 1 base and J by 2 bases, and 3 bases separated the two germline ends. This CDR3 has 12 residues. The CDR3 sequence: CATSRVPYEQYF. CDR3 nucleotides: TGTGCCACCAGCAGAGTCCCCTACGAGCAGTACTTC.

The chain joins TRBV14 to TRBJ2-1; no definite D call. Germline V CDR1 and CDR2: SGHDN, FVKESK. Trimming shortened V by 5 bases and J by 2 bases, and 16 bases separated the two germline ends. The CDR3 covers 16 residues. CDR3 protein: CASSGSRVRPYNEQFF. In DNA form, the CDR3 reads TGTGCCAGCAGCGGATCCAGAGTTCGTCCCTACAATGAGCAGTTCTTC.

This clone occurred a few times. The chain combines TRBV5-1 with TRBJ2-7; 7 nucleotides agree with TRBD1. Germline CDR1 is SGHRS and CDR2 is YFSETQ. J gave up 3 bases and V 0 bases, and 3 bases lay outside the gene matches. CDR3 size: 14 residues. CDR3 sequence (DNA): TGCGCCAGCAGCTTGGGACAGGGTTACTACGAGCAGTACTTC. Its translation: CASSLGQGYYEQYF.

In this sample, this clone turned up a few times. This CDR3 reads CASSAQLAADEQFF. For the CDR3, the DNA is TGCGCCAGCAGTGCCCAGCTAGCTGCGGATGAGCAGTTCTTC. The rearrangement joins TRBV10-1 to TRBJ2-1; possible D gene TRBD2, 5 bases. The germline V gene has CDR1 WNHNN and CDR2 SYGVQD (reference sequence). Deletions cut 4 bases from V and 8 bases from J, with 15 bases between. This CDR3 is built from 14 residues.

The chain employs TRBV6-1 and TRBJ2-3; D is ambiguous. Germline V gives CDR1 MNHNS, CDR2 SASEGT. The CDR3 length is 11 residues. V was trimmed by 6 bases and J by 2 bases, leaving 3 bases between them. CDR3: CASRVTDTQYF. For the CDR3, the DNA is TGTGCCAGCAGGGTCACAGATACGCAGTATTTT.